One T cell receptor beta chain is described in this entry. This clonotype has more than one count but fewer than ten. Which antigen it targets is not known. Per-base quality was not reported, and no clone a single base away is much larger than it. These data originate in a study of blood T cells in healthy people across ages (dated by TCRdb to 2014 to 2015). About the investigation overall: In model experiments, template switching captured about one uniquely barcoded TCR beta cDNA molecule for every two T cells. For two donors (one aged 18 to 29 and one aged 80 or older), the study analyzed two additional independent replicas of 1 million unique cDNA reads from the same blood draw. To avoid experimental bias, donors of different ages were spread randomly across the sequencing lanes. The study measured age-related changes in TCR beta repertoire diversity using deep sequencing normalized with unique cDNA molecular identifiers. Four age groups were formed from the donors: young (average approximately 15 years), middle-aged (more than 35), aged (approximately 60) and long-lived (about 75).

Looking up the germline V gene yields CDR1 MNHEY and CDR2 SVGEGT. From V the trimming removes 6 bases and from J it removes 12 bases, while the gene matches leave 17 bases of the junction unaccounted for. The CDR3 contains 15 residues, cysteine and phenylalanine counted. The read is trimmed to its CDR3 DNA, 45 bases read in frame from base 1. Broader findings and caveats from the paper: Donor CMV infection status was unknown, potentially confounding age-related changes in expanded clonotypes. Observed TCR beta diversity correlated strongly with the percentage of naive T cells measured by flow cytometry. Observed TCR beta diversity per million T cells fell roughly linearly with age, and a significant reduction was already apparent by age roughly 40. Conclusive comparison of naive and antigen-experienced compartments was prevented by the profiling of bulk unsorted PBMCs. Estimates of total diversity from one million sequenced T cells were regarded as lower bounds and underestimates. Compared with the aged group, more naive CD4+ T cells, fewer expanded clones and increased TCR diversity were shown by the long-lived group, suggesting age selection.

Systemically healthy Caucasian individuals from Russia, around 39 in total and aged roughly 6 to 95 years, were included as donors. Each donor gave ten milliliters of peripheral blood, drawn into EDTA-treated Vacutainer tubes. Ficoll-Paque density-gradient centrifugation was used to isolate PBMCs, with at least 6.5 million per sample. Total RNA, at least 6 micrograms per sample, was extracted from PBMCs with Trizol reagent. Naive CD45RAhigh/CD27high T cell percentages were measured by flow cytometry on a PBMC aliquot from every donor. Libraries were built with 5' RACE. The sequencer listed for this sample is Illumina HiSeq 2500. A second PCR of roughly 7 to 11 cycles was run with a J-beta primer mix and a sample-barcoded 5' primer. A unique molecular identifier was introduced onto each TCR beta cDNA molecule by a template-switch 5' adaptor carrying 12 random nucleotides. Each sample yielded at least 2.5 million CDR3-containing paired-end reads. The Mint cDNA synthesis kit, primed by a TRBC-specific oligonucleotide, was used to synthesize first-strand cDNA from all RNA. All cDNA was treated with uracil-DNA glycosylase and then went through a first 18-cycle PCR with the universal primers M1SS and BC2_uni_R. As for the original processing: For normalization, 1 million high-quality reads, each with a distinct molecular identifier, were randomly selected from each sample. Reads sharing molecular identifiers were discarded rather than binned into consensus sequences. MiTCR, run with a Q25 quality threshold and the strictest error-elimination algorithm, handled CDR3 identification, clonotype clustering and error correction. A nonparametric unseen species model using Euler transformation provided a lower-bound estimate of total TCR beta diversity. Clones were called with MiXCR by TCRdb after fastp trimmed the public reads at Q25, and only in-frame beta chains were retained. Rows with a matching CDR3 protein are joined into one entry that keeps the most common DNA and genes. The V and J calls were not made by the authors but by TCRdb's processing. This sample is represented by 1.5 million to 1.8 million distinct CDR3 sequences; less than 45% of them were singletons. The ten largest clones take up less than 5% of the sample.

Rearrangement joined TRBV6-2 or TRBV6-3 to TRBJ2-7; 10 bases in between match TRBD2. Source material: blood. The sequence was collected from a woman aged 18-29 years in good health. The base sequence is TGTGCCAGCAGCCCCAGGGGACTAGCGTTTCTTCATCCGTACTTC. Its protein reads: CASSPRGLAFLHPYF.